Listed below are T cell receptor beta chains from one sample, sequenced in a study of cytomegalovirus exposure and HLA in healthy donors. Produced via immunoSEQ multiplex PCR; TCRdb's table is partial and in-frame only. The table includes around 110,000 clones, roughly 70% detected once. The sample consisted of PBMCs. These receptors were taken from a woman in her forties in good health and CMV-seropositive. Each CDR3 is given with its conserved first and last residue. D genes are given only for firm matches. Not every row has a clone size; where given, it reads once, few, many or a size class.

v_call: TRBV6-6
d_call: TRBD1
clone_size: .
cdr3_aa: CASSYRTGAGGDTIYF

v_call: TRBV15
d_call: .
clone_size: .
cdr3_aa: CATSRVGSPQPQHF

v_call: TRBV5-1
d_call: TRBD2
clone_size: .
cdr3_aa: CASSLAGREGGELFF

v_call: TRBV29-1
d_call: .
clone_size: .
cdr3_aa: CGWNQLLTDTQYF

v_call: TRBV6-5
d_call: .
clone_size: few
cdr3_aa: CASSYSPKSSGNTIYF

v_call: TRBV19
d_call: TRBD1
clone_size: .
cdr3_aa: CASSTHRTGGRGYTF

v_call: TRBV28
d_call: .
clone_size: few
cdr3_aa: CASSNPPAGAFF

v_call: TRBV19
d_call: .
clone_size: few
cdr3_aa: CASSIFLGRAGNTIYF

v_call: TRBV5-5
d_call: .
clone_size: .
cdr3_aa: CASTMDGRETQYF

v_call: TRBV29-1
d_call: .
clone_size: .
cdr3_aa: CSVDRGAEQYF

v_call: TRBV7-9
d_call: TRBD2
clone_size: .
cdr3_aa: CASSFPTSGGLAYEQFF

v_call: TRBV21-1
d_call: .
clone_size: .
cdr3_aa: CASSKSPGQGGDTQYF

v_call: TRBV7-7
d_call: TRBD1
clone_size: .
cdr3_aa: CASTPLGQGAHEQFF

v_call: TRBV6-1
d_call: .
clone_size: medium-sized
cdr3_aa: CASSGLTGPSEKLFF

v_call: TRBV5-4
d_call: TRBD1
clone_size: .
cdr3_aa: CASSLIGTGYVTEAFF

v_call: TRBV29-1
d_call: .
clone_size: .
cdr3_aa: CSVRDDEKLFF

v_call: TRBV6-5
d_call: .
clone_size: .
cdr3_aa: CASSYSLRDTQYF

v_call: TRBV4-1
d_call: .
clone_size: .
cdr3_aa: CASSQGGGVGEKLFF

v_call: TRBV7-8
d_call: .
clone_size: .
cdr3_aa: CASSFGREPNEKLFF

v_call: TRBV29-1
d_call: .
clone_size: .
cdr3_aa: CSVRTDYNSPLHF

v_call: TRBV30
d_call: .
clone_size: .
cdr3_aa: CAWSRQGENQPQHF

v_call: TRBV4-1
d_call: .
clone_size: .
cdr3_aa: CASSQDFLGRVAETQYF

v_call: TRBV6-5
d_call: TRBD1
clone_size: .
cdr3_aa: CASRNDRVYNSPLHF

v_call: TRBV7-9
d_call: .
clone_size: few
cdr3_aa: CASSFLPGVQETQYF

v_call: TRBV5-1
d_call: TRBD1
clone_size: .
cdr3_aa: CDPLGQGQETQYF

v_call: TRBV29-1
d_call: TRBD1
clone_size: once
cdr3_aa: CSAGQVMNTEAFF

v_call: TRBV7-2
d_call: TRBD1
clone_size: .
cdr3_aa: CASSLALQGVGETQYF

v_call: TRBV5-1
d_call: TRBD2
clone_size: .
cdr3_aa: CASSLRLAGVVEQYF

v_call: TRBV27
d_call: TRBD1
clone_size: .
cdr3_aa: CASSDRGRRTEAFF

v_call: TRBV7-2
d_call: .
clone_size: .
cdr3_aa: CASSLVSNPNTEAFF

v_call: TRBV30
d_call: .
clone_size: few
cdr3_aa: CAWSAGAVGGYTF

v_call: TRBV4-1
d_call: .
clone_size: .
cdr3_aa: CASSSEETQYF

v_call: TRBV5-5
d_call: .
clone_size: .
cdr3_aa: CASSSQGLPTDTQYF

v_call: TRBV7-3
d_call: TRBD2
clone_size: .
cdr3_aa: CASSSGGAQYF

v_call: TRBV29-1
d_call: TRBD1
clone_size: few
cdr3_aa: CSVEGALTGDAKNIQYF

v_call: TRBV6-1
d_call: .
clone_size: .
cdr3_aa: CASSEYRRASNQPQHF

v_call: TRBV6-1
d_call: .
clone_size: .
cdr3_aa: CASTYRALSYGYTF

v_call: TRBV7-9
d_call: .
clone_size: .
cdr3_aa: CASGRGGPGNTIYF

v_call: TRBV6-1
d_call: .
clone_size: .
cdr3_aa: CASSEAWARGMNEQYF

v_call: TRBV4-1
d_call: .
clone_size: .
cdr3_aa: CASSLGAVNQPQHF

v_call: TRBV30
d_call: .
clone_size: .
cdr3_aa: CAWSINGQDEQYF

v_call: TRBV10-3
d_call: TRBD1
clone_size: .
cdr3_aa: CAINRDRATEAFF

v_call: TRBV29-1
d_call: .
clone_size: .
cdr3_aa: CSVSGGINQPQHF

v_call: TRBV6-5
d_call: .
clone_size: .
cdr3_aa: CASSYSRRGDYEQYF

v_call: TRBV30
d_call: .
clone_size: .
cdr3_aa: CAWRSVGLGDTQYF

v_call: TRBV30
d_call: .
clone_size: .
cdr3_aa: CAWSRGGEQPQHF

v_call: TRBV2
d_call: TRBD1
clone_size: .
cdr3_aa: CASSHRDRNQPQHF

v_call: TRBV4-3
d_call: TRBD2
clone_size: few
cdr3_aa: CASSQGGLAGETQYF

v_call: TRBV5-8
d_call: TRBD1
clone_size: .
cdr3_aa: CASSFRQGAIQETQYF

v_call: TRBV18
d_call: TRBD1
clone_size: .
cdr3_aa: CASSPSQGDSPLHF

v_call: TRBV4-1
d_call: TRBD1
clone_size: .
cdr3_aa: CASKGTGYPEAFF

v_call: TRBV30
d_call: TRBD1
clone_size: .
cdr3_aa: CAWTGGTNTGELFF

v_call: TRBV6-6
d_call: TRBD1
clone_size: .
cdr3_aa: CASSPGTGGEQYF

v_call: TRBV29-1
d_call: TRBD2
clone_size: .
cdr3_aa: CSVSSGGREQFF